Listed below are T cell receptor beta chains from one sample, sequenced in a study of early T cells in non-severe SARS-CoV-2 infection. Using its own MiXCR run on the 5' RACE reads, TCRdb lists one record per CDR3 protein. This table holds roughly 47,000 distinct CDR3 sequences, about 6.5% found once. This sample comprised whole blood, obtained at baseline. The receptors shown here come from an adult who was a healthcare worker with PCR-confirmed SARS-CoV-2 infection or an uninfected control (not recorded which). The conserved cysteine and the conserved F or W are not part of the CDR3 here. Fields, in order: CDR3 length, J gene, V gene, CDR3 protein.

9	TRBJ1-1	TRBV7-9	ASSLSQEAF
15	TRBJ1-5	TRBV3-1	ASSQGGRAYSNQPQH
16	TRBJ2-3	TRBV6-1	ASSEWSVAGALTDTQY
11	TRBJ1-5	TRBV20-1	SGVDRGLQPQH
15	TRBJ2-3	TRBV7-2	ASIPTSGGPSTDTQY
12	TRBJ2-7	TRBV5-4	ASSPTGTNYEQY
11	TRBJ1-2	TRBV12-3/TRBV12-4	ATTIGPNYGYT
13	TRBJ2-2	TRBV14	ASSQLDRATGELF
13	TRBJ1-6	TRBV11-3	ASRSSRGFSSPLH
13	TRBJ2-7	TRBV19	ASSIAGVVSGEQY
14	TRBJ1-1	TRBV20-1	SARDVGRGENTEAF
12	TRBJ2-1	TRBV3-1	ASSQYKNRVEQF